This TCR beta chain was observed in a study of cytomegalovirus exposure and HLA in healthy donors. About the study: The same platform was used for the roughly 120 validation repertoires and the approximately 670 first-cohort repertoires, a later analysis reported.

Findings and caveats of the study: It was confirmed in vitro that a few of the CMV-associated chains were specific for CMV antigens. Cytomegalovirus status was reportedly diagnosed by the classifier with high specificity and sensitivity.

There are 15 residues in the CDR3. CDR1 and CDR2 from the germline V gene are MGHRA and YSYEKL. V lost 8 bases to trimming and J lost 0 bases, with 14 bases between them. This table comes from immunoSEQ multiplex PCR, and its TCRdb copy is limited to in-frame clones, with some not included. The table has over 150,000 clones, 85% to 90% seen once; the top ten hold 3.5% to 4.5%. A word on this clone: Its antigen remains unknown.

This receptor was taken from a man between 18 and 35 years old in good health and CMV-seropositive. The chain recombines TRBV4-1 with TRBJ2-1, with TRBD1 as a possible D gene (5 bases). Sequencing used PBMCs. For the CDR3, the DNA is TGCGCCAGCTCGGACACATCAAGCTCCTACAATGAGCAGTTCTTC. Its protein is CASSDTSSSYNEQFF.